These 30 T cell receptor beta chains came from one sample sequenced in a study of cytomegalovirus exposure and HLA in healthy donors. The repertoire was sequenced with immunoSEQ multiplex PCR; TCRdb's copy has only in-frame clones and lacks some. This table holds tens of thousands of clones, approximately 95% found once. The sample was PBMCs. The source of these receptors is a young woman in good health and CMV-seronegative.

The CDR3 DNA reads as TGTGCCATCAGTGAGACAGTCAGAGATTCGGGAGGCTACACCTTC. Its translation is CAISETVRDSGGYTF. The rearrangement joins TRBV10-3 to TRBJ1-2, with D unresolved. Germline loops: CDR1 ENHRY, CDR2 SYGVKD. V shed 2 bases and J shed 8 bases, with 18 bases lying between them. There are 15 residues in the CDR3.

This clone has a single count. CDR3 region: CASSPHGWDGYTF. The CDR3 coding sequence is TGTGCCAGTAGCCCACACGGGTGGGATGGCTACACCTTC. This sequence joins TRBV19 and TRBJ1-2; D uncertain. Per germline, CDR1 LNHDA and CDR2 SQIVND (reference sequence). The CDR3 has 13 residues. With 6 bases removed from V and 6 bases from J, the gap between germline ends came to 14 bases.

V and J are TRBV10-3 and TRBJ1-1; D gene unclear. V shed 2 bases and J shed 4 bases, with 11 bases lying between them. The germline V gene encodes CDR1 ENHRY and CDR2 SYGVKD. The CDR3 contains 14 residues. The CDR3 region is CAISEKSEGTEAFF. CDR3 bases: TGTGCCATCAGTGAGAAATCCGAGGGCACTGAAGCTTTCTTT.

This clone was recorded only once. This chain uses TRBV11-2 with TRBJ2-3; D may be TRBD2 (5 bases). The CDR3 contains 14 residues. V lost 2 bases to trimming and J lost 2 bases, with 8 bases between them. The germline V gene encodes CDR1 SGHAT and CDR2 FQNNGV. In DNA form, the CDR3 reads TGTGCCAGCAGCTTATGGAGGACCACAGATACGCAGTATTTT. This encodes CASSLWRTTDTQYF.

This chain links TRBV11-3 with TRBJ2-2; 8 nucleotides agree with TRBD1. Germline CDR1 is SGHNT and CDR2 is YENEEA. This CDR3 comprises 15 residues. V shed 1 base, J shed 4 bases, and the junction held 2 bases outside the gene matches. This CDR3 reads CASSLVTGGTGELFF. CDR3 coding DNA: TGTGCCAGCAGCTTAGTTACAGGGGGCACCGGGGAGCTGTTTTTT.

The chain has TRBV18 and TRBJ2-1; 8 bases fit TRBD2. Germline lookup yields CDR1 KGHSH and CDR2 LQKENI. This CDR3 is 15 amino acids long. V lost 6 bases to trimming and J lost 6 bases; unmatched junction nucleotides: 10. CDR3 coding DNA: TGTGCCAGCTCCCAAGTGCGGGGGGCCGGCAATGAGCAGTTCTTC. Protein: CASSQVRGAGNEQFF.

This rearrangement joins TRBV2 to TRBJ2-5, with D possibly TRBD2 on 7 matching bases. Trimming left V 7 bases short and J 0 bases short, with 15 bases between. The V gene's germline CDR1 is SNHLY and CDR2 FYNNEI. CDR3 length: 15 residues. DNA of the CDR3: TGTGCCAGCACGAAGGGGGGAGGGTACCAAGAGACCCAGTACTTC. It specifies CASTKGGGYQETQYF.

This clone turned up a few times. This rearrangement joins TRBV5-1 to TRBJ2-2; TRBD2 aligns across 7 bases. The CDR3 has 19 amino acids. J lost 4 bases, V lost 7 bases, and 22 bases had no gene match. The germline V gene encodes CDR1 SGHRS and CDR2 YFSETQ. CDR3 sequence reads: CASRSSTEWLAETTGELFF. DNA of the CDR3: TGCGCCAGCCGATCCTCGACGGAATGGCTAGCGGAGACCACCGGGGAGCTGTTTTTT.

The J gene is TRBJ1-4, the V gene TRBV15; D may be TRBD1 (6 bases). From germline, CDR1 is LNHNV and CDR2 YYDKDF (reference sequence). Trimming left V 1 base short and J 11 bases short, with 17 bases between. The CDR3 has 15 amino acids. The CDR3 sequence: CATSRGGSGDAKLFF. In DNA, the CDR3 is TGTGCCACCAGCAGAGGTGGGTCAGGGGATGCGAAACTGTTTTTT.

The rearrangement uses TRBV9 and TRBJ2-2; 9 bases map to TRBD1. CDR1 is SGDLS and CDR2 is YYNGEE in the germline V gene. Trimming cost V 3 bases and J 4 bases; bases outside gene matches: 10. The CDR3 has 17 residues. CDR3 region: CASSAGTGFSRTGELFF. Here the CDR3 DNA reads TGTGCCAGCAGCGCCGGGACAGGGTTTAGTCGCACCGGGGAGCTGTTTTTT.

This chain joins TRBV4-3 and TRBJ2-2, with D perhaps TRBD2 (5 bases). The CDR3 has 16 residues. Germline CDR1 LGHNA, CDR2 YSLEER. Trimming took 5 bases from V and 0 from J, leaving 13 bases between them. CDR3 nucleotides: TGCGCCAGCAGCTTCCGGTTAGCGTCGAACACCGGGGAGCTGTTTTTT. This codes for CASSFRLASNTGELFF.

The count of this clone is one. V usage is TRBV23-1 and J usage is TRBJ1-2; 8 bases are shared with TRBD1. TRBV23-1 is noted as an ORF with a role that remains uncertain. The CDR3 runs 14 residues. V was clipped by 11 bases and J by 5 bases; unmatched bases: 13. CDR3 in amino acids: CAPGQGCVSYGYTF. CDR3 DNA: TGCGCCCCCGGACAGGGATGTGTTTCGTATGGCTACACCTTC.

The V and J genes are TRBV15 and TRBJ2-6; D remains ambiguous. Looked up from germline, CDR1 is LNHNV and CDR2 is YYDKDF (reference sequence). Trimming took 0 bases from V and 3 from J, leaving 3 bases between them. The CDR3 is 14 amino acids. CDR3 bases: TGTGCCACCAGCAGAGACGTTGGGGCCAACGTCCTGACTTTC. Translated, it gives CATSRDVGANVLTF.

The chain couples TRBV11-2 to TRBJ2-1; D gene ambiguous. V was shortened by 0 bases and J by 10 bases, with 10 bases between the two germline ends. This CDR3 contains 13 residues. The germline V gene has CDR1 SGHAT and CDR2 FQNNGV. CDR3 sequence (DNA): TGTGCCAGCAGCTTAGATCTATCCCGGGAGCAGTTCTTC. Residues: CASSLDLSREQFF. Full variable domain (missing parts from reference TRBV11-2 and TRBJ2-1): EAGVAQSPRYKIIEKRQSVAFWCNPISGHATLYWYQQILGQGPKLLIQFQNNGVVDDSQLPKDRFSAERLKGVDSTLKIQPAKLEDSAVYLCASSLDLSREQFFGPGTRLTVL.

This chain joins TRBV7-5 and TRBJ2-7; the D call in the table, TRBD1, was not verified against the DNA. TRBV7-5 is marked as a pseudogene. This CDR3 comprises 11 residues. CDR3 sequence: CVAYPGGTGCV. CDR3 sequence (DNA): TGTGTCGCCTACCCTGGAGGGACAGGGTGTGTC.

CDR3 nucleotides: TGTGCCAGCAGTTTGTTCAGGGGGATCTATGGCTACACCTTC. Amino acids: CASSLFRGIYGYTF. V is TRBV27 and J is TRBJ1-2, with 7 bases fitting TRBD1. The J segment lost 4 bases and the V segment lost 3 bases, leaving 5 bases of the junction unmatched. This CDR3 spans 14 amino acids. Germline lookup yields CDR1 MNHEY and CDR2 SMNVEV (reference sequence).

The rearrangement uses TRBV19 and TRBJ2-2; 8 nucleotides match TRBD2. Germline V gives CDR1 LNHDA, CDR2 SQIVND (reference sequence). The ends lost 4 bases at V and 4 bases at J; junction bases unmatched: 5. CDR3 length: 15 residues. In DNA, the CDR3 is TGTGCCAGTAGTAGGCGGGGGGCGCGCACCGGGGAGCTGTTTTTT. Amino acids: CASSRRGARTGELFF.

The V gene is TRBV9, the J gene TRBJ2-3; TRBD2 matches at 8 bases. V dropped 0 bases and J dropped 1; count of bases not matched to a gene: 4. Germline assignment: CDR1 SGDLS and CDR2 YYNGEE. This CDR3 comprises 16 residues. The CDR3 nucleotides are TGTGCCAGCAGCGTAGTCGGTAGCGGGGGCACAGATACGCAGTATTTT. This gives the protein CASSVVGSGGTDTQYF.

The chain employs TRBV6-5 and TRBJ1-3, with 8 bases that match TRBD1. Per germline, CDR1 MNHEY and CDR2 SVGAGI. CDR3 length: 14 residues. The ends lost 5 bases at V and 4 bases at J; junction bases unmatched: 4. The CDR3 bases are TGTGCCAGCAGTCCCAGGGACAGGGGAAACACCATATATTTT. Residues: CASSPRDRGNTIYF.

V gene TRBV6-4 combines with J gene TRBJ2-3, with D perhaps matching TRBD1 (6 bases). CDR3 size: 14 residues. The germline V and J ends were trimmed by 1 base and 4 bases, with 9 bases remaining between them. The V gene's germline CDR1 is MRHNA and CDR2 SNTAGT. CDR3 nucleotide sequence: TGTGCCAGCAGTGACTTCAGGGGCGCAGATACGCAGTATTTT. Translating it yields CASSDFRGADTQYF.

The V and J genes are TRBV5-4 and TRBJ1-2; 8 nucleotides align to TRBD1. Germline V gene sequence: CDR1 SGHNT, CDR2 YYREEE (reference sequence). V lost 3 bases, J lost 4 bases, and 11 bases stayed unmatched. The CDR3 loop spans 16 amino acids. The CDR3 bases are TGTGCCAGCAGCTCACCGGGACAGGTCGAGAGCTATGGCTACACCTTC. Translated: CASSSPGQVESYGYTF.

In this sample, this clone turned up once. The chain uses TRBV29-1 and TRBJ2-3; 9 nucleotides match TRBD2. Germline V lookup: CDR1 SQVTM, CDR2 ANQGSEA. V lost 6 bases and J lost 0; bases outside the gene matches: 10. The CDR3 runs 16 residues. CDR3 loop: CSVRGAGGLSTDTQYF. DNA of the CDR3: TGCAGCGTCCGCGGCGCGGGGGGGCTGAGCACAGATACGCAGTATTTT.

V and J are TRBV4-1 and TRBJ2-2, with 14 bases aligning to TRBD2. From germline, CDR1 is MGHRA and CDR2 YSYEKL. J was trimmed by 3 bases and V by 1 base; bases with no gene match: 1. The CDR3 is 17 residues long. CDR3 nucleotide sequence: TGCGCCAGCAGCCAAGCGGGACTAGCGGGGGACACCGGGGAGCTGTTTTTT. Translation: CASSQAGLAGDTGELFF.

The rearrangement links TRBV5-1 to TRBJ2-2, with D possibly matching TRBD2 (6 bases). The length of the CDR3 is 15 residues. The germline gives CDR1 SGHRS, CDR2 YFSETQ. V gave up 6 bases and J gave up 1 base, with 13 bases separating them. Here the CDR3 DNA reads TGCGCCAGCAACATGGGGGGTCTGAACACCGGGGAGCTGTTTTTT. This encodes CASNMGGLNTGELFF.

This clone was seen only once. J is TRBJ1-1 and V is TRBV29-1; D call uncertain. The V gene lost 4 bases and the J gene lost 1 base, with 13 bases spanning the gap. Germline lookup yields CDR1 SQVTM and CDR2 ANQGSEA. This CDR3 has 14 amino acids. Written as DNA, the CDR3 is TGCAGCGTTGCTGGGCGACGGGGGAACACTGAAGCTTTCTTT. It encodes CSVAGRRGNTEAFF.

The chain links TRBV7-9 to TRBJ2-7; D gene uncertain. The CDR3 is 12 residues long. V was shortened by 5 bases and J by 6 bases, with 11 bases between the two germline ends. Germline V gene sequence: CDR1 SEHNR, CDR2 FQNEAQ (reference sequence). The chain's CDR3 is CASSLGPSEQYF. CDR3 bases: TGTGCCAGCAGCCTCGGTCCCTCCGAGCAGTACTTC.

The rearrangement joins TRBV5-1 to TRBJ2-2, with 8 positions matching TRBD1. Germline V CDR1 and CDR2: SGHRS, YFSETQ. The CDR3 covers 16 residues. V shed 2 bases and J 3 bases; nucleotides not matched to a gene: 6. The CDR3 nucleotides read TGCGCCAGCAGCTTCCAGGGGGCGCCCGACACCGGGGAGCTGTTTTTT. It translates to CASSFQGAPDTGELFF.

This chain joins TRBV6-1 and TRBJ1-1, with D unresolved. Germline CDR1 and CDR2: MNHNS and SASEGT. Trimming removed 7 bases from V and 0 bases from J, with 6 bases in between. CDR3 length: 12 residues. The CDR3 nucleotides are TGTGCCAGCAAGAGAGTGAACACTGAAGCTTTCTTT. This sequence encodes CASKRVNTEAFF.

V and J are TRBV28 and TRBJ2-3; 8 bases align to TRBD1. Germline trimming cut 3 bases from V and 1 base from J; bases unmatched to any gene: 6. The CDR3 runs 16 residues. Germline CDR1 reads MDHEN; CDR2 reads SYDVKM. The CDR3 here is CASSFIGQGRTDTQYF. CDR3 coding DNA: TGTGCCAGCAGTTTTATAGGACAGGGCCGCACAGATACGCAGTATTTT. The whole variable domain, remainder taken from reference TRBV28 and TRBJ2-3, is DVKVTQSSRYLVKRTGEKVFLECVQDMDHENMFWYRQDPGLGLRLIYFSYDVKMKEKGDIPEGYSVSREKKERFSLILESASTNQTSMYLCASSFIGQGRTDTQYFGPGTRLTVL.

CDR3: CASSLFAKGEETQYF. The CDR3 DNA reads TGTGCCAGCAGCCTATTTGCAAAGGGAGAAGAGACCCAGTACTTC. The chain carries TRBV25-1 and TRBJ2-5; a possible D gene is TRBD2 (5 bases). Germline V gives CDR1 MGHDK, CDR2 SYGVNS. The CDR3 sequence is 15 residues long. V was pared by 6 bases and J by 3 bases, with 17 bases between.